The clone carrying this T cell receptor (beta chain) was seen only a few times. Its antigen is not identified. This sample was included in a study of T cells in Graves' hyperthyroidism and ophthalmopathy. Looked up from germline, CDR1 is SGHDT and CDR2 is YYEEEE. V was pared by 4 bases and J by 2 bases, with 22 bases between. The CDR3 extends over 18 amino acids. The investigators amplified TCR beta CDR3 regions from RNA transcripts. In the first-round RT-PCR of the TCR CDR3, the HTBI primer set was used. Via MiXCR, TCRdb re-called the multiplex PCR reads, giving one row per CDR3 protein. Of 400,000 to 500,000 distinct CDR3 sequences in the sample, roughly an eighth were seen once. Study-wide results and limits: The blood repertoire included most of the expanded thyroid clonotypes above 0.001.

Graves' hyperthyroidism without ophthalmopathy progression within 18 months was termed stable. Together with thyroid ultrasound, orbital computed tomography, serum thyroxine and TRAb, clinical symptoms were used for diagnoses. This receptor was taken from a young woman with Graves' hyperthyroidism. The J gene is TRBJ1-3, the V gene TRBV5-6; D possibly corresponds to TRBD1 (6 bases). The sequenced material came from blood. The CDR3 DNA follows: TGTGCCAGCAGCGAGGCCGCTAAACAGGGTGTCCCTGGAAACACCATATATTTT. It codes for CASSEAAKQGVPGNTIYF. The whole variable domain, remainder taken from reference TRBV5-6 and TRBJ1-3, is DAGVTQSPTHLIKTRGQQVTLRCSPKSGHDTVSWYQQALGQGPQFIFQYYEEEERQRGNFPDRFSGHQFPNYSSELNVNALLLGDSALYLCASSEAAKQGVPGNTIYFGEGSWLTVV.